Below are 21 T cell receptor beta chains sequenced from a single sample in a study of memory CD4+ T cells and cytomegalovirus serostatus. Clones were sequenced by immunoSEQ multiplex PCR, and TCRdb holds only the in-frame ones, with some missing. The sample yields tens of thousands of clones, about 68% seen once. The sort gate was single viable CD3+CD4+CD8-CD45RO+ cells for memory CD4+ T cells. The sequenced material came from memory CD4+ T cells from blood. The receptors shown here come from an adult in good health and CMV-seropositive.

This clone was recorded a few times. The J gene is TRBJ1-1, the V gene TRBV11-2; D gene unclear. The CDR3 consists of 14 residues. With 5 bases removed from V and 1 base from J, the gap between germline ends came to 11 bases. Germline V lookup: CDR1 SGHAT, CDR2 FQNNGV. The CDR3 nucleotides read TGTGCCAGCAGCCCACACCTACAGAACACTGAAGCTTTCTTT. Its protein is CASSPHLQNTEAFF.

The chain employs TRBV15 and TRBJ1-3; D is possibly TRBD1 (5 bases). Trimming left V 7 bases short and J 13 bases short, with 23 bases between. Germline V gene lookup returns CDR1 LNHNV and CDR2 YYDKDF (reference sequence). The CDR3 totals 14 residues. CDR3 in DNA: TGTGCCACCACCACGGAGGGGCCAGGGAGTAAAATATATTTT. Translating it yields CATTTEGPGSKIYF.

The CDR3 nucleotides read TGTGCCAGCGGGAGGAGAGAGACGCAGTATTTT. Protein product: CASGRRETQYF. V usage is TRBV21-1 and J usage is TRBJ2-3; the table's D gene call, TRBD2, was not cross checked with the DNA. TRBV21-1 is a pseudogene segment. The CDR3 has 11 residues.

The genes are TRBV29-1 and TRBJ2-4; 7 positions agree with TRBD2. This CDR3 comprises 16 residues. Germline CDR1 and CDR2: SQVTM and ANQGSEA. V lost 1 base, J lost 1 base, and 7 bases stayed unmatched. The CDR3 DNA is TGCAGCGTTGAAGCTCGGGGGGTCATTGCCAAAAACATTCAGTACTTC. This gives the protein CSVEARGVIAKNIQYF.

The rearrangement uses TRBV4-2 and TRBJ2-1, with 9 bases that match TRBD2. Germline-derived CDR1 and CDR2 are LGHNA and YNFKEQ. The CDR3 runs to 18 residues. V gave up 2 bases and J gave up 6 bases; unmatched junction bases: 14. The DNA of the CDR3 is TGTGCCAGCAGCCAATTTCGTGGGGGGGAACTAGCGGGCAATGAGCAGTTCTTC. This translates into CASSQFRGGELAGNEQFF.

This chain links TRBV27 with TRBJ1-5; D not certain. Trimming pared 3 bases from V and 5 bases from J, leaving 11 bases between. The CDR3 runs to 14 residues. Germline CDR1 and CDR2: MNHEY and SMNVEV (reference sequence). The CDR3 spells CASSFPQTYQPQHF. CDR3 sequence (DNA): TGTGCCAGCAGTTTCCCCCAAACTTATCAGCCCCAGCATTTT.

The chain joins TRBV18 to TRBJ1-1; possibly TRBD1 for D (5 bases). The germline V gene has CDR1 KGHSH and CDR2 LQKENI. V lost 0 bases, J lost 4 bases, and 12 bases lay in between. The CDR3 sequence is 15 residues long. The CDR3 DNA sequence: TGTGCCAGCTCACCACCGGGGACGCTGCTCACTGAAGCTTTCTTT. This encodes CASSPPGTLLTEAFF.

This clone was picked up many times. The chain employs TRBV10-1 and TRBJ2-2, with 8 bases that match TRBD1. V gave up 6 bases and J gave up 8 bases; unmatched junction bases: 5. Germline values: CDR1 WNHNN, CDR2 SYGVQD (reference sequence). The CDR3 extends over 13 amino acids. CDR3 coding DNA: TGCGCCAGCAGGACAGGGGCCTCGGGGGAGCTGTTTTTT. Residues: CASRTGASGELFF.

The CDR3 sequence is CAWRGPRDQETQYF. Here the CDR3 DNA reads TGTGCCTGGAGGGGCCCGAGGGACCAAGAGACCCAGTACTTC. This chain uses TRBV30 with TRBJ2-5; D may be TRBD2 (5 bases). This CDR3 is built from 14 residues. Germline assignment: CDR1 GTSNPN and CDR2 SVGIG (reference sequence). V gave up 3 bases and J gave up 0 bases, with 11 bases separating them.

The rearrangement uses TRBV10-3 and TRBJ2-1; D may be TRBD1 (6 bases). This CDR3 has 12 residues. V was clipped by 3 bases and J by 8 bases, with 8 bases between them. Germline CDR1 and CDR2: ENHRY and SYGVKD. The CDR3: CAISEQGDEQFF. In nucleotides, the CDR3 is TGTGCCATCAGTGAACAGGGCGATGAGCAGTTCTTC.

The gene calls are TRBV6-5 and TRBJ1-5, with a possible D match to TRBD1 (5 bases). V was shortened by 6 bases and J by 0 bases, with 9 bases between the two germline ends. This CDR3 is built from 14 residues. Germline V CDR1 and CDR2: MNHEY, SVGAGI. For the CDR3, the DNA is TGTGCCAGCAGGGAGGGGTATAGCAATCAGCCCCAGCATTTT. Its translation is CASREGYSNQPQHF.

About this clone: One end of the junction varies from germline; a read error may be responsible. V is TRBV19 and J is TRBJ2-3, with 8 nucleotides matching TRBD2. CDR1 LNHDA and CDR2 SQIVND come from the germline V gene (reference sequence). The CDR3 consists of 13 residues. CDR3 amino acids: CAAGTRGTDTQYF. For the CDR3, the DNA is TGTGCTGCCGGGACTAGGGGCACCGATACGCAGTATTTT.

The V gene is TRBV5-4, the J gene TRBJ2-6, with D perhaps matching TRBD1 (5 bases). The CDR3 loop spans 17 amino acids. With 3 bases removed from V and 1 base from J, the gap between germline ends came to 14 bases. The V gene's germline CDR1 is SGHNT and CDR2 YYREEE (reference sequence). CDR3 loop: CASSSRQIPSGANVLTF. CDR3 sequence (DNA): TGTGCCAGCAGCTCACGACAGATCCCTTCTGGGGCCAACGTCCTGACTTTC.

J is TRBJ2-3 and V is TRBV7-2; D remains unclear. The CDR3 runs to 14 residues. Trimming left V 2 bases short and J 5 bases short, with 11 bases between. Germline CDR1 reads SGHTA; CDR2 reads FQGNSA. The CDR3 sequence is CASSLSPTRDTQYF. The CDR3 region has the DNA TGTGCCAGCAGCTTAAGCCCAACAAGAGATACGCAGTATTTT.

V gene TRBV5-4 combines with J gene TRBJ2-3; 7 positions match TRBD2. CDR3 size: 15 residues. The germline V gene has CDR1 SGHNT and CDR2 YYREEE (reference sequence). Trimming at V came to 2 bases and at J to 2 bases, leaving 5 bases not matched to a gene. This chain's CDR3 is CASSLGLADTDTQYF. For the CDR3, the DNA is TGTGCCAGCAGCTTAGGTCTAGCGGACACAGATACGCAGTATTTT.

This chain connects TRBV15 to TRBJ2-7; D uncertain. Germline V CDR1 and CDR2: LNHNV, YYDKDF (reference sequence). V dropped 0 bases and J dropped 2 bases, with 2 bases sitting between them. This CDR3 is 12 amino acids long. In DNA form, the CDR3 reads TGTGCCACCAGCAGAGACACCTACGAGCAGTACTTC. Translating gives CATSRDTYEQYF.

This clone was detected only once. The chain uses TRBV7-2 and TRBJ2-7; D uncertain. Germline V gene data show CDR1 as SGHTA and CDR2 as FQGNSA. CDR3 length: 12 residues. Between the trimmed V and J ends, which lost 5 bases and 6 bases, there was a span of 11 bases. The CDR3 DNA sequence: TGTGCCAGCAGCCCCGACTCCCCCGAGCAGTACTTC. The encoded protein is CASSPDSPEQYF.

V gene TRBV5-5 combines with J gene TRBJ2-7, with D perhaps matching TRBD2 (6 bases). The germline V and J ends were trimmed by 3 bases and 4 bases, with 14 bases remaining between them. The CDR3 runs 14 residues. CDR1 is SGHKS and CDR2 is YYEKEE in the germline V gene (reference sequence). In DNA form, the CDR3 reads TGTGCCAGCAGCTGGACCGGGACTCAGTACGAGCAGTACTTC. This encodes CASSWTGTQYEQYF.

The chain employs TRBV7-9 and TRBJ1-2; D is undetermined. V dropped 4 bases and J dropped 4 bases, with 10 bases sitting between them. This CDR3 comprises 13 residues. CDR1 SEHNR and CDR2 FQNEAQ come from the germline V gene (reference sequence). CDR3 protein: CASSSDGGYGYTF. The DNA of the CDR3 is TGTGCCAGCAGCTCGGACGGTGGCTATGGCTACACCTTC. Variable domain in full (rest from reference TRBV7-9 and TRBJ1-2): DTGVSQNPRHKITKRGQNVTFRCDPISEHNRLYWYRQTLGQGPEFLTYFQNEAQLEKSRLLSDRFSAERPKGSFSTLEIQRTEQGDSAMYLCASSSDGGYGYTFGSGTRLTVV.

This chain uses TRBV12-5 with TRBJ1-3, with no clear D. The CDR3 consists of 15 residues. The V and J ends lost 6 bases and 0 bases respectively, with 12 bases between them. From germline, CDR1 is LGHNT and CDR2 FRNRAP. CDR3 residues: CASGDALYSGNTIYF. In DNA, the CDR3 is TGTGCTAGTGGAGATGCTTTATACTCTGGAAACACCATATATTTT.

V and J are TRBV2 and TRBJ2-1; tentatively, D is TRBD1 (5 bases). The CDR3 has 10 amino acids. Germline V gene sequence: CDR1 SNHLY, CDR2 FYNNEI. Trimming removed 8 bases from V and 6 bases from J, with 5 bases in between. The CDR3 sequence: CASGANEQFF. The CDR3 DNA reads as TGTGCCAGCGGGGCCAATGAGCAGTTCTTC.